Listed here is a single TCR beta chain. The CDR3 covers 13 residues. Germline V gene lookup returns CDR1 KGHSH and CDR2 LQKENI. V was trimmed by 3 bases and J by 2 bases, leaving 4 bases between them. This sample was included in a study of T cell changes during pregnancy in multiple sclerosis. The data were produced by immunoSEQ multiplex PCR, yet TCRdb's version contains in-frame clones alone and is incomplete. Of roughly 93,000 clones listed, around 93% are singletons. This specimen was peripheral blood, taken before pregnancy. The TCR originated in a female donor with multiple sclerosis, enrolled in a pregnancy study. The V and J genes are TRBV18 and TRBJ2-2; D gene unclear. The CDR3 sequence: CASSPLNTGELFF. As DNA, the CDR3 is TGTGCCAGCTCACCCTTAAACACCGGGGAGCTGTTTTTT.